This TCR beta chain was found in a study of neurological immune-mediated disorders. Study-level results: Among 34 multiple sclerosis patients, phylogenetic grouping put the repertoires of 18 into a single related-CDR3 cluster, a possible signature.

This clonotype was observed at least ten times. The antigen is unknown. V lost 3 bases and J lost 7; bases outside the gene matches: 4. The CDR3 runs 13 residues. The authors produced cDNA by 5'RACE using 10-nucleotide random UMIs. Each sequencing run yielded over 160 million TCR-beta sequences from 15-18 subjects. TCRdb analysed the 5' RACE reads with MiXCR anew, one entry per CDR3 protein. The sample holds around 67,000 distinct CDR3 sequences; 5.2% are singletons and the top ten take about 8%. This sequence was found in a man aged 18-30 years with multiple sclerosis. What was sequenced was PBMCs. This chain joins TRBV12-3 or TRBV12-4 and TRBJ2-3, with 7 bases lining up with TRBD2. The CDR3 DNA sequence: TGTGCCAGCAGTTTCCTAGCGGATAATACGCAGTATTTT. Translating it yields CASSFLADNTQYF.